A single sample is the source of the 26 T cell receptor beta chains below, sequenced in a study of tumor and adjacent non-tumor tissue in lung cancer. TCRbeta libraries were built with three rounds of nested PCR, modified from ARM-PCR. TCRdb reanalysed the multiplex PCR reads using MiXCR and keeps one entry per CDR3 protein. Here the sample spans some 84,000 distinct CDR3 sequences, around 57% being singletons. No cell sorting was done before RNA was extracted from the tissue. The sequenced material came from lung tumor tissue. The receptors were gathered from a man aged 70 or older with non-small cell lung cancer.

This clonotype came up once. Germline is not matched at one junction end, which may reflect a read error. The chain recombines TRBV30 with TRBJ2-7; 7 nucleotides agree with TRBD1. There are 16 residues in the CDR3. Per the germline V gene, CDR1 is GTSNPN and CDR2 is SVGIG (reference sequence). In DNA, the CDR3 is TGTGCCTGGAGCCCGAAGACAGGGTTGGGAGCCTACGAGCAGTGCTTC. This translates into CAWSPKTGLGAYEQCF.

This clonotype came up once. Since a much larger clone is just one base distant, this may be a read error. The chain joins TRBV12-3 or TRBV12-4 to TRBJ1-5; D uncertain. Trimming left V 7 bases short and J 0 bases short, with 13 bases between. CDR3 length: 15 residues. CDR3 loop: CASKKTCNSNQPQHF. CDR3 coding DNA: TGTGCCAGCAAGAAGACGTGTAATAGCAATCAGCCCCAGCATTTT.

In regard to this clonotype: One end of the junction varies from germline; a read error may be responsible. V is TRBV20-1 and J is TRBJ2-1, with 11 bases matching TRBD2. The CDR3 totals 17 residues. Germline CDR1 is DFQATT and CDR2 is SNEGSKA (reference sequence). The CDR3 nucleotides read TGCGGTGCTAGAGATTCGGTAGCGGGAGGGTCTCACGATGAGCAGTTCTTC. Translation: CGARDSVAGGSHDEQFF.

As to this clonotype: This could be a read error, since a much larger clone is one nucleotide away. This chain links TRBV30 with TRBJ2-3, with D unclear. CDR3 length: 13 amino acids. Per the germline V gene, CDR1 is GTSNPN and CDR2 is SVGIG (reference sequence). In nucleotides, the CDR3 is TGTGCCTGGAGTGTACCCACCCCGGGTACGCATTATTTT. It encodes CAWSVPTPGTHYF.

As concerns this clonotype: Given a much more abundant clone one base away, this may be a read error. The rearrangement links TRBV20-1 to TRBJ2-5, with a tentative D call TRBD1 (5 bases). Germline CDR1 is DFQATT and CDR2 is SNEGSKA (reference sequence). V lost 3 bases, J lost 5 bases, and 16 bases lay in between. The length of the CDR3 is 14 residues. The CDR3: CSASVRAWAETQYF. The CDR3 nucleotides are TGCAGTGCTAGTGTCAGGGCTTGGGCCGAGACCCAGTACTTC.

This clonotype was counted a single time. One end of the junction is discordant with germline, which a read error may explain. The gene calls are TRBV20-1 and TRBJ2-3; 7 nucleotides align to TRBD2. This CDR3 spans 14 amino acids. From germline, CDR1 is DFQATT and CDR2 SNEGSKA (reference sequence). The CDR3, as DNA: TGCAGTACTAGAGAGACTAGCTCTCCAGATACGCAGTATTTT. Amino acid sequence: CSTRETSSPDTQYF.

Comment on this clonotype: At one of its ends the junction is not consistent with the germline gene, which may arise from a read error. This rearrangement joins TRBV5-5 to TRBJ1-4; TRBD1 might be the D (5 bases). The CDR3 contains 14 residues. Germline CDR1 is SGHKS and CDR2 is YYEKEE (reference sequence). Here the CDR3 reads CASNLSLLGEKLLF. The CDR3 nucleotides are TGTGCCAGCAACTTATCCCTCCTAGGGGAAAAACTGCTTTTT.

On this clonotype: The junction and the germline gene differ at one end; a read error may be behind it. J is TRBJ2-7 and V is TRBV25-1; D is perhaps TRBD2 (5 bases). In germline, CDR1 is MGHDK, CDR2 SYGVNS. This CDR3 spans 11 amino acids. CDR3 loop: CAITRGKELYF. CDR3 nucleotides: TGTGCCATCACAAGAGGGAAAGAGCTGTACTTC.

This clonotype was detected ten times or more. The chain links TRBV20-1 to TRBJ2-1; TRBD1 agrees at 7 bases. CDR3 length: 13 amino acids. Germline loops: CDR1 DFQATT, CDR2 SNEGSKA (reference sequence). The junction had 10 bases not matched to a gene; V was cut back by 6 bases and J by 8 bases. CDR3 loop: CSADPRQGDEQFF. The DNA for the CDR3 is TGCAGTGCCGACCCTAGACAGGGCGATGAGCAGTTCTTC.

Worth noting for this clonotype: The conserved phenylalanine or tryptophan is not found at the CDR3 terminus, so this likely reflects a read error. V is TRBV11-2 and J is TRBJ2-1; D remains unclear. Germline V gives CDR1 SGHAT, CDR2 FQNNGV. V lost 9 bases and J 9 bases, leaving 15 bases between the germline ends. This CDR3 is 12 amino acids long. CDR3 in amino acids: CASRAGSIEQFL. CDR3 DNA sequence: TGTGCCAGTAGGGCAGGTAGTATTGAGCAGTTCCTC.

A remark on this clonotype: Given a much more abundant clone one base away, this may be a read error. This chain links TRBV6-1 with TRBJ2-5; D may be TRBD2 (7 bases). Trimming stripped 7 bases from V and 5 bases from J, with 20 bases between. Germline values: CDR1 MNHNS, CDR2 SASEGT. The CDR3 loop spans 15 amino acids. CDR3: CASMREGGGLETQYF. The DNA of the CDR3 is TGTGCCAGCATGAGGGAAGGGGGGGGCCTGGAGACCCAGTACTTC.

In this sample, this clonotype turned up once. The chain joins TRBV20-1 to TRBJ2-7; 7 bases match TRBD1. The V segment lost 5 bases and the J segment 4 bases; nucleotides outside the gene matches: 8. Germline V gene sequence: CDR1 DFQATT, CDR2 SNEGSKA (reference sequence). The CDR3 covers 13 residues. The CDR3: CSACRDSKYEQYF. The CDR3 DNA is TGCAGTGCTTGTCGGGACAGCAAGTACGAGCAGTACTTC.

A word on this clonotype: This could be a read error, since a much larger clone is one nucleotide away. The rearrangement joins TRBV5-4 to TRBJ2-2, with 11 bases aligning to TRBD2. Per the germline V gene, CDR1 is SGHNT and CDR2 is YYREEE (reference sequence). The CDR3 sequence is 15 residues long. Here the CDR3 reads CASSRSGRGTVELFF. The CDR3 coding sequence is TGTGCCAGCAGCCGTAGCGGGAGGGGGACCGTGGAGCTGTTTTTT.

As for this clonotype: A read error may produce the germline difference seen at one junction end. This sequence joins TRBV6-5 and TRBJ2-2; D may be TRBD2 (5 bases). CDR3 size: 15 residues. Germline V gene data show CDR1 as MNHEY and CDR2 as SVGAGI. The DNA of the CDR3 is TGTGCCAGCACCCCCTGGCTCTCGATTCCCGGGGAGCCGTTTTTT. It encodes CASTPWLSIPGEPFF.

By share, this clonotype ranks as large (0.1 to 1%). The rearrangement links TRBV20-1 to TRBJ2-2; D ambiguous. Germline assignment: CDR1 DFQATT and CDR2 SNEGSKA (reference sequence). V lost 5 bases and J 5 bases, leaving 12 bases between the germline ends. The CDR3 contains 13 residues. CDR3: CSALDYDTGELFF. DNA for the CDR3: TGCAGTGCTCTCGATTATGATACCGGGGAGCTGTTTTTT.

This clonotype was observed a few times. One base away lies a much larger clone, so this may be a sequencing read error. This chain links TRBV6-2 or TRBV6-3 with TRBJ2-7, with D possibly matching TRBD1 (6 bases). The germline CDR1 and CDR2 sequences are MNHEY and SVGEGT. This CDR3 is 11 amino acids long. CDR3 DNA: TGTGCCAGCCGGACAGTCTACGAGCAGTGCTTC. Its protein is CASRTVYEQCF.

A note on this clonotype: Germline is not matched at one junction end, which may reflect a read error. V is TRBV11-2 and J is TRBJ2-5; 8 nucleotides match TRBD1. The CDR3 is 14 amino acids. The germline V gene encodes CDR1 SGHAT and CDR2 FQNNGV. The CDR3 region has the DNA TGTGGCAGCAGCTTAGGACAGGGTGTGGAGACCCAGTACTTC. This encodes CGSSLGQGVETQYF.

As regards this clonotype: Mismatch with germline at one junction end may stem from a read error. The V and J genes are TRBV9 and TRBJ2-7, with a possible D match to TRBD2 (5 bases). CDR3 length: 14 residues. The germline gives CDR1 SGDLS, CDR2 YYNGEE. CDR3 coding DNA: TGTGTCAGCAGCGTAGTTGCCGGGATGGGCGAGCAGTACTTC. This encodes CVSSVVAGMGEQYF.

A word on this clonotype: The junction shows a germline mismatch at one end, possibly a read error. The chain carries TRBV4-1 and TRBJ2-7; 7 nucleotides align to TRBD1. This CDR3 comprises 15 residues. Germline V gives CDR1 MGHRA, CDR2 YSYEKL. CDR3 residues: CACSQAQGVLYEQYF. The DNA for the CDR3 is TGCGCCTGCAGCCAAGCGCAGGGGGTTCTTTACGAGCAGTACTTC.

Only one count was recorded for this clonotype. Given the absence of the conserved phenylalanine or tryptophan at the CDR3 end, a read error is likely. The chain combines TRBV4-1 with TRBJ2-7; tentative D call: TRBD2 (5 bases). This CDR3 comprises 15 residues. Looked up from germline, CDR1 is MGHRA and CDR2 is YSYEKL. The CDR3 nucleotides read TGCGCCAGCAGCCAGATGCCGGGGTTCTCCTACGGGCAGTACCTC. Translated: CASSQMPGFSYGQYL.

With respect to this clonotype: Here the CDR3 omits its conserved ending phenylalanine or tryptophan, so a read error is the likely source. The limits of the CDR3 on the DNA are not certain, so only TCRdb's listed CDR3 is given. This chain joins TRBV6-1 and TRBJ2-1; the listed D gene, TRBD2, was not tested against the DNA. The germline CDR1 and CDR2 sequences are MNHNS and SASEGT. The CDR3 is 13 amino acids in total, end residues counted. The CDR3 loop is CASSAGLLHEPFC.

To note about this clonotype: This sequence may be a read error, since a much larger clone differs from it by one base. The V and J genes are TRBV20-1 and TRBJ1-3, with D possibly matching TRBD1 (6 bases). V was shortened by 2 bases and J by 4 bases, with 9 bases between the two germline ends. The germline gives CDR1 DFQATT, CDR2 SNEGSKA (reference sequence). The CDR3 totals 13 residues. The CDR3 sequence is CSARKGTGNTIYF. CDR3 coding DNA: TGCAGTGCTAGAAAGGGGACAGGAAACACCATATATTTT.

The J gene is TRBJ2-3, the V gene TRBV6-1; 7 bases map to TRBD2. The junction had 10 bases not matched to a gene; V was cut back by 5 bases and J by 5 bases. The CDR3 is 15 residues long. In germline, CDR1 is MNHNS, CDR2 SASEGT. CDR3 DNA sequence: TGTGCCAGCAGTAGAGGACTAACGGGAGGAGATACGCAGTATTTT. The encoded protein is CASSRGLTGGDTQYF.

This clonotype was found many times. This sequence joins TRBV24-1 and TRBJ2-1, with 12 nucleotides matching TRBD1. V trimming: 3 bases; J trimming: 6 bases; junction bases outside the gene matches: 11. The length of the CDR3 is 18 residues. The germline V gene encodes CDR1 KGHDR and CDR2 SFDVKD. CDR3 residues: CATSDTQPGQGARNEQFF. The CDR3 DNA reads TGTGCCACCAGTGATACTCAACCGGGACAGGGGGCGCGCAATGAGCAGTTCTTC.

A note on this clonotype: The conserved closing phenylalanine or tryptophan is absent in this CDR3, likely reflecting a read error. V and J are TRBV6-5 and TRBJ2-7; D gene ambiguous. CDR1 is MNHEY and CDR2 is SVGAGI in the germline V gene. The CDR3 sequence is 13 residues long. V lost 6 bases to trimming and J lost 3 bases, with 12 bases between them. CDR3 coding DNA: TGTGCCAGCAGGCAATGGGTCAGCTACGAGCAGTACTTA. It yields the protein CASRQWVSYEQYL.

Of note for this clonotype: At one end the junction does not follow the germline gene, possibly because of a read error. The chain has TRBV5-5 and TRBJ1-4, with 10 bases identical to TRBD1. Per the germline V gene, CDR1 is SGHKS and CDR2 is YYEKEE (reference sequence). CDR3 length equals 19 residues. CDR3 DNA: TGTGCCAGGAGCTTGGCCAGGACAGGGGGGAGAGCAACTAATGAAAAACTGTTTTTT. It encodes CARSLARTGGRATNEKLFF.